This TCR beta chain was captured in a study of cytomegalovirus exposure and HLA in healthy donors. Study in general: Drawn from HLA-typed donors, 83 million or so unique TCRs were held in an early data release. The study's findings and limits: The authors later found TCR association rates varying by HLA locus, with DRB1 most and HLA-C fewest. Links to common viral pathogens appeared, in a later analysis, for several of the most significant clusters. Most subjects had HLA-A and HLA-B alleles reportedly predicted accurately by TCR beta sequences.

CDR3 length: 15 amino acids. V was cut by 7 bases and J by 7 bases, with 19 bases left in between. The germline CDR1 and CDR2 sequences are SGHVS and FQNEAQ. With regard to this clone: Its cognate antigen is unknown.

Primers included in the PCR were 60 Vbeta and 13 Jbeta primers. The repertoire was sequenced with immunoSEQ multiplex PCR; TCRdb's copy has only in-frame clones and lacks some. Among 120,000 to 150,000 clones listed, roughly 87% were seen once. The chain carries TRBV7-8 and TRBJ1-4, with no clear D. The sequence was collected from a woman aged 40 to 49 in good health and CMV-seronegative. Material for sequencing was PBMCs. This chain's CDR3 is CASTLYSGEGEKLFF. Here the CDR3 DNA reads TGTGCCAGCACCCTTTACTCGGGCGAGGGTGAAAAACTGTTTTTT.